These 26 T cell receptor beta chains share one sample of origin, sequenced in a study of T cells in Graves' hyperthyroidism and ophthalmopathy. Amplified regions were TCR beta CDR3 sequences from RNA transcripts. The HTBI primer set was used in a first-round RT-PCR of the TCR CDR3. Using its own MiXCR run on the multiplex PCR reads, TCRdb lists one record per CDR3 protein. The sample contains about 620,000 distinct CDR3 sequences, about 17% of which appear only once. The sample was blood. The receptors derive from a woman aged 25 to 39 with Graves' hyperthyroidism.

This clonotype was counted many times. The V gene is TRBV5-1, the J gene TRBJ2-1, with 8 bases aligning to TRBD2. Trimming removed 2 bases from V and 7 bases from J; junction bases left unmatched: 8. The germline CDR1 and CDR2 sequences are SGHRS and YFSETQ. The CDR3 sequence is 15 residues long. In DNA form, the CDR3 reads TGCGCCAGCAGCTTAGCGGGAGAGGGAAGGAATGAGCAGTTCTTC. Protein: CASSLAGEGRNEQFF.

V is TRBV6-1 and J is TRBJ1-1; D is unclear. This CDR3 comprises 13 residues. The V gene's germline CDR1 is MNHNS and CDR2 SASEGT. The V end lost 7 bases, the J end lost 6 bases, and 15 bases lay between the germline ends. The CDR3 loop is CASKSARTAEAFF. The CDR3 nucleotides are TGTGCCAGCAAGTCGGCTCGAACGGCTGAAGCTTTCTTT.

This clonotype was seen more than once but under ten times. The chain couples TRBV3-1 to TRBJ1-2, with no clear D. CDR1 and CDR2 from the germline V gene are LGHDT and YNNKEL (reference sequence). Trimming cost V 0 bases and J 0 bases, with 14 bases left between them. The CDR3 has 17 residues. As DNA, the CDR3 is TGTGCCAGCAGCCAAGAGCGGCGGCACACCGCTAACTATGGCTACACCTTC. Amino acids: CASSQERRHTANYGYTF.

This clonotype was seen a few times. V and J are TRBV5-5 and TRBJ1-4; 8 bases agree with TRBD1. The CDR3 loop spans 15 amino acids. Trimming at V came to 1 base and at J to 11 bases, leaving 10 bases not matched to a gene. Per germline, CDR1 SGHKS and CDR2 YYEKEE (reference sequence). CDR3 DNA: TGTGCCAGCAGCTTGAGACAGGGGTGGACGGATAAACTGTTTTTT. The encoded protein is CASSLRQGWTDKLFF.

This clonotype was observed many times. At one end the junction does not follow the germline gene, possibly because of a read error. The chain links TRBV4-1 to TRBJ2-1, with TRBD2 as a possible D gene (7 bases). The CDR3 is 15 amino acids. CDR1 and CDR2 (germline): MGHRA, YSYEKL. The DNA of the CDR3 is TGTGCCAGCAGTTTGGGAGGGGGTGGCTACAATGAGCAGTTCTTC. Residues: CASSLGGGGYNEQFF.

Many counts were recorded for this clonotype. The chain recombines TRBV7-2 with TRBJ2-5; D gene ambiguous. Between the trimmed V and J ends, which lost 7 bases and 3 bases, there was a span of 18 bases. The CDR3 has 15 residues. Germline V gene sequence: CDR1 SGHTA, CDR2 FQGNSA. The DNA of the CDR3 is TGTGCCAGCACCCAGAGTAGTTCGTCGAAAGAGACCCAGTACTTC. Translating gives CASTQSSSSKETQYF.

The genes are TRBV6-1 and TRBJ2-7; D remains ambiguous. Trimming took off 5 bases at V and 9 bases at J, with 17 bases between the two ends. Germline V gives CDR1 MNHNS, CDR2 SASEGT. There are 13 residues in the CDR3. The CDR3 reads CASSYSSPSVQYF. The CDR3 region has the DNA TGTGCCAGCAGTTATTCTTCACCTAGTGTGCAGTACTTC.

This chain connects TRBV20-1 to TRBJ1-5; TRBD1 might be the D (5 bases). The CDR3 loop spans 16 amino acids. Germline assignment: CDR1 DFQATT and CDR2 SNEGSKA (reference sequence). V dropped 4 bases and J dropped 4 bases, with 20 bases sitting between them. The CDR3 loop is CSATMGGTTVNQPQHF. The CDR3, as DNA: TGCAGTGCTACAATGGGGGGGACCACCGTTAATCAGCCCCAGCATTTT.

This clonotype was picked up a small number of times. V is TRBV2 and J is TRBJ2-5; D remains ambiguous. The germline V and J ends were trimmed by 9 bases and 2 bases, with 13 bases remaining between them. From germline, CDR1 is SNHLY and CDR2 FYNNEI. The CDR3 loop spans 13 amino acids. The CDR3 protein is CASTTYEQETQYF. The CDR3 DNA follows: TGTGCCAGTACCACATACGAACAAGAGACCCAGTACTTC.

This clonotype occurred a few times. The chain joins TRBV18 to TRBJ2-1; D unclear. The CDR3 covers 17 residues. Trimming stripped 5 bases from V and 0 bases from J, with 17 bases between. Germline V gives CDR1 KGHSH, CDR2 LQKENI. The CDR3 DNA reads as TGTGCCAGCTCAGATCAGGACGCCCCCTACTCCTACAATGAGCAGTTCTTC. Its protein is CASSDQDAPYSYNEQFF. The complete variable domain, with remaining parts taken from reference TRBV18 and TRBJ2-1, reads NAGVMQNPRHLVRRRGQEARLRCSPMKGHSHVYWYRQLPEEGLKFMVYLQKENIIDESGMPKERFSAEFPKEGPSILRIQQVVRGDSAAYFCASSDQDAPYSYNEQFFGPGTRLTVL.

This clonotype was found a few times. The V gene is TRBV7-8, the J gene TRBJ2-6, with D uncertain. Germline V gene lookup returns CDR1 SGHVS and CDR2 FQNEAQ. With 2 bases removed from V and 0 bases from J, the gap between germline ends came to 11 bases. The CDR3 length is 17 residues. CDR3 nucleotides: TGTGCCAGCAGCTTATATCTTCGACGCTCTGGGGCCAACGTCCTGACTTTC. It translates to CASSLYLRRSGANVLTF.

V gene TRBV5-1 combines with J gene TRBJ1-1; tentative D call: TRBD1 (6 bases). Trimming removed 0 bases at V and 6 bases at J, with 18 bases between. The CDR3 has 16 residues. Germline CDR1 is SGHRS and CDR2 is YFSETQ. CDR3 DNA sequence: TGCGCCAGCAGCTTGGGTCCACGGGGGCGTTCGGCTGAAGCTTTCTTT. Amino acid sequence: CASSLGPRGRSAEAFF.

There are many counts of this clonotype. J is TRBJ2-7 and V is TRBV11-2, with TRBD2 as a possible D gene (6 bases). CDR1 and CDR2 (germline): SGHAT, FQNNGV. Trimming took 6 bases from V and 6 from J, leaving 18 bases between them. CDR3 length: 14 amino acids. This CDR3 is CASSFLASGGEQYF. The DNA for the CDR3 is TGTGCCAGCAGTTTCCTAGCGAGTGGGGGCGAGCAGTACTTC.

This clonotype was seen repeatedly, ten times or more. The J gene is TRBJ1-1, the V gene TRBV6-5; D is ambiguous. CDR3 length equals 11 residues. V lost 1 base and J lost 7, with 4 bases in between. Looked up from germline, CDR1 is MNHEY and CDR2 is SVGAGI. DNA for the CDR3: TGTGCCAGCAGTTACTATAATGAAGCTTTCTTT. Protein product: CASSYYNEAFF.

There are a few counts of this clonotype. The V call is TRBV3-1, the J call TRBJ2-1, with a possible D match to TRBD1 (6 bases). CDR3 length: 17 amino acids. The V gene's germline CDR1 is LGHDT and CDR2 YNNKEL (reference sequence). V was pared by 0 bases and J by 9 bases, with 21 bases between. The DNA of the CDR3 is TGTGCCAGCAGCCAAGAGAGAGTGGTCTGGACCAGGGGTGAGCAGTTCTTC. Its protein product is CASSQERVVWTRGEQFF.

The rearrangement joins TRBV19 to TRBJ2-7; 13 bases match TRBD2. The length of the CDR3 is 15 residues. Losses at the gene ends were 4 bases for V and 2 bases for J; bases not matched to a gene: 2. Germline V CDR1 and CDR2: LNHDA, SQIVND (reference sequence). The CDR3 spells CASSRTSGSTYEQYF. As DNA, the CDR3 is TGTGCCAGTAGTAGGACTAGCGGGAGCACCTACGAGCAGTACTTC.

In its sample, this clonotype was seen many times. This chain uses TRBV3-1 with TRBJ2-1, with TRBD2 as a possible D gene (6 bases). This CDR3 has 11 residues. CDR1 LGHDT and CDR2 YNNKEL come from the germline V gene (reference sequence). V was cut by 0 bases and J by 13 bases, with 7 bases left in between. CDR3 sequence: CASSQEGGQFF. The CDR3 DNA sequence: TGTGCCAGCAGCCAAGAGGGGGGACAGTTCTTC.

The table lists this clonotype with a few counts. This chain links TRBV6-1 with TRBJ2-1, with D unresolved. Looked up from germline, CDR1 is MNHNS and CDR2 is SASEGT. Trimming removed 7 bases from V and 0 bases from J, with 13 bases in between. This CDR3 comprises 15 residues. As DNA, the CDR3 is TGTGCCAGCACTCGGACGGAGAGCTCCTACAATGAGCAGTTCTTC. Protein product: CASTRTESSYNEQFF.

This clonotype appeared a few times. V and J are TRBV20-1 and TRBJ1-4; 7 positions match TRBD1. The CDR3 consists of 13 residues. Germline V CDR1 and CDR2: DFQATT, SNEGSKA (reference sequence). J was trimmed by 7 bases and V by 5 bases; bases with no gene match: 7. The CDR3 here is CSARQGGSEKLFF. DNA for the CDR3: TGCAGTGCTCGACAGGGAGGGAGTGAAAAACTGTTTTTT.

The rearrangement uses TRBV27 and TRBJ2-2; possibly TRBD2 for D (5 bases). V was pared by 4 bases and J by 7 bases, with 16 bases between. Germline assignment: CDR1 MNHEY and CDR2 SMNVEV (reference sequence). The length of the CDR3 is 15 residues. CDR3 nucleotides: TGTGCCAGCAGTTCCCGATCAGAGGGTGTCGGGGAGCTGTTTTTT. Translated, it gives CASSSRSEGVGELFF.

This clonotype was detected ten times or more. The gene calls are TRBV2 and TRBJ1-5, with D perhaps matching TRBD1 (5 bases). This CDR3 contains 12 residues. V lost 7 bases and J lost 7, with 11 bases in between. Germline lookup yields CDR1 SNHLY and CDR2 FYNNEI. This chain's CDR3 is CASMGESQPQHF. CDR3 sequence (DNA): TGTGCCAGCATGGGGGAGAGCCAGCCCCAGCATTTT.

This clonotype came up many times. CDR3 DNA: TGCAGTGCCGTAGACGGCATGTACAATGAGCAGTTCTTC. This sequence encodes CSAVDGMYNEQFF. The chain couples TRBV20-1 to TRBJ2-1; D unresolved. Germline V gene data show CDR1 as DFQATT and CDR2 as SNEGSKA (reference sequence). The CDR3 extends over 13 amino acids. V was pared by 6 bases and J by 4 bases, with 13 bases between.

This clonotype has more than one count but fewer than ten. The chain carries TRBV5-4 and TRBJ2-7; D remains unclear. Looked up from germline, CDR1 is SGHNT and CDR2 is YYREEE (reference sequence). The V and J ends lost 0 bases and 4 bases respectively, with 17 bases between them. The CDR3 is made up of 16 amino acids. The CDR3 region is CASSLVADPLPYEQYF. The CDR3 DNA reads TGTGCCAGCAGCTTGGTTGCTGACCCCCTTCCTTACGAGCAGTACTTC. The entire variable domain, with the rest obtained from reference TRBV5-4 and TRBJ2-7, is as follows: ETGVTQSPTHLIKTRGQQVTLRCSSQSGHNTVSWYQQALGQGPQFIFQYYREEENGRGNFPPRFSGLQFPNYSSELNVNALELDDSALYLCASSLVADPLPYEQYFGPGTRLTVT.

With respect to this clonotype: One end of the junction fails to match germline, which may point to a read error. This chain links TRBV24-1 with TRBJ2-1; D is unclear. The CDR3 length is 17 residues. CDR1 KGHDR and CDR2 SFDVKD come from the germline V gene. The CDR3 sequence is CATNDREGMSSYNEQFF. The CDR3 coding sequence is TGTGCCACCAATGATCGCGAAGGCATGAGCTCCTACAATGAGCAGTTCTTC.

The gene calls are TRBV6-4 and TRBJ2-1; the match to TRBD2 covers 7 bases. CDR1 and CDR2 (germline): MRHNA, SNTAGT. The trim removed 4 bases at V and 4 bases at J, leaving 4 bases unmatched. This CDR3 spans 14 amino acids. Here the CDR3 DNA reads TGTGCCAGCAGTGTAGTAGCGGGTTACAATGAGCAGTTCTTC. It codes for CASSVVAGYNEQFF.

The chain couples TRBV4-1 to TRBJ2-3, with D unclear. The CDR3 length is 17 residues. Germline CDR1 reads MGHRA; CDR2 reads YSYEKL. V was pared by 0 bases and J by 2 bases, with 15 bases between. CDR3 sequence reads: CASSQEGWTENTDTQYF. In nucleotides, the CDR3 is TGCGCCAGCAGCCAAGAGGGCTGGACCGAGAACACAGATACGCAGTATTTT.